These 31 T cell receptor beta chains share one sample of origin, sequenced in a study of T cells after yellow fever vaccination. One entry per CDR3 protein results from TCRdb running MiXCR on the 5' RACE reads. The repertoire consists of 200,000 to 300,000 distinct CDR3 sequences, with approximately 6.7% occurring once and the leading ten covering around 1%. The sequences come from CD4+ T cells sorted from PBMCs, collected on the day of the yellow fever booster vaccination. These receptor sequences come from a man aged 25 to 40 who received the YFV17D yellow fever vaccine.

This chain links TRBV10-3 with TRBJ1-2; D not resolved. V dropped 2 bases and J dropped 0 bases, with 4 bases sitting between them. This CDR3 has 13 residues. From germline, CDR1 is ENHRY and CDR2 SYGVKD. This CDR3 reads CAISEVANYGYTF. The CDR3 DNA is TGTGCCATCAGTGAGGTGGCTAACTATGGCTACACCTTC.

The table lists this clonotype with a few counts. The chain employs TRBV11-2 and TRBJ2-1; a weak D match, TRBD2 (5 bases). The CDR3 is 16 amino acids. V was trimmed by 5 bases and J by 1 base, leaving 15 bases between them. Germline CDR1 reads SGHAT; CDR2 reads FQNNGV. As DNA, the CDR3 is TGTGCCAGCAGCGCCAGCGGAACCAGATCCTACAATGAGCAGTTCTTC. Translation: CASSASGTRSYNEQFF.

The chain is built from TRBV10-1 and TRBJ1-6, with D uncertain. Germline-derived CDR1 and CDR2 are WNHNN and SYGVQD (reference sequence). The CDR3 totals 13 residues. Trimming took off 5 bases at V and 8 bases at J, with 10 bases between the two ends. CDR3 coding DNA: TGCGCCAGCAGTCCCCGTCGGGATTCACCCCTCCACTTT. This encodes CASSPRRDSPLHF.

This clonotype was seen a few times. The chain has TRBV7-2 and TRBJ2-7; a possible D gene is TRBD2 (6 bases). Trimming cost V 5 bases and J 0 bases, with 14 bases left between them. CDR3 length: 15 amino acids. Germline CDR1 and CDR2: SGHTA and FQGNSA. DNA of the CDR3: TGTGCCAGCAGCCCCCGCGCCGGGAGCTCCTACGAGCAGTACTTC. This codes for CASSPRAGSSYEQYF.

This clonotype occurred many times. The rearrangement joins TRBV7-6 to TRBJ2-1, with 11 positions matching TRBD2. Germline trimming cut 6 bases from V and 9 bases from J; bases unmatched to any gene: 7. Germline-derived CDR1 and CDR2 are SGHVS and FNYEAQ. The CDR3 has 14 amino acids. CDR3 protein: CASSSTSGSVEQFF. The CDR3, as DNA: TGTGCCAGCAGTAGTACTAGCGGGAGTGTTGAGCAGTTCTTC.

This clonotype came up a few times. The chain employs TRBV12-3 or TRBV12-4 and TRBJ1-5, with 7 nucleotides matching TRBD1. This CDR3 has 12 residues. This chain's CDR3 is CARQGGNQPQHF. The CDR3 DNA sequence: TGTGCGAGACAGGGAGGGAATCAGCCCCAGCATTTT.

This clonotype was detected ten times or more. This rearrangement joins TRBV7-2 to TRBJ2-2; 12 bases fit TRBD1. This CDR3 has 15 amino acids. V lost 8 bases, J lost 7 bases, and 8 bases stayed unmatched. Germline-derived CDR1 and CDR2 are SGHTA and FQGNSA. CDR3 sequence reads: CASCWGTGGFGELFF. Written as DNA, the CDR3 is TGTGCCAGCTGCTGGGGGACAGGGGGCTTCGGGGAGCTGTTTTTT.

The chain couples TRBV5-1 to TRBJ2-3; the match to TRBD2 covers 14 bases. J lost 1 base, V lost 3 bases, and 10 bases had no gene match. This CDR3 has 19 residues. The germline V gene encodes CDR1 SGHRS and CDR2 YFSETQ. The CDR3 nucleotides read TGCGCCAGCAGCTCGCCCCGACTAGCGGGAGGGCCCGGCACAGATACGCAGTATTTT. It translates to CASSSPRLAGGPGTDTQYF.

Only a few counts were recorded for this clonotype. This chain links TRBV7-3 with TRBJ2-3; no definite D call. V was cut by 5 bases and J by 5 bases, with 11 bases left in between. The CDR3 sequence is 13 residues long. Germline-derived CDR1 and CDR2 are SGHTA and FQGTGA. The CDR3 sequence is CASSRGSEDTQYF. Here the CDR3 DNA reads TGTGCCAGCAGCCGAGGTTCGGAAGATACGCAGTATTTT.

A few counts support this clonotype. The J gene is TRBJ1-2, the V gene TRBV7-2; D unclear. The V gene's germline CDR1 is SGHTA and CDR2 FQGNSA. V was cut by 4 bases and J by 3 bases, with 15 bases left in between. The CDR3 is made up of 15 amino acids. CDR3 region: CASSSQRESHYGYTF. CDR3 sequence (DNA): TGTGCCAGCAGCTCACAACGGGAGTCCCACTATGGCTACACCTTC.

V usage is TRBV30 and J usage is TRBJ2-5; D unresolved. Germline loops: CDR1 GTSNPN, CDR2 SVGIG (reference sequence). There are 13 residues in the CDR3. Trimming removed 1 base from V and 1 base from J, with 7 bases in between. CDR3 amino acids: CAWSDVSQETQYF. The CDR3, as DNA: TGTGCCTGGAGTGATGTGTCCCAAGAGACCCAGTACTTC.

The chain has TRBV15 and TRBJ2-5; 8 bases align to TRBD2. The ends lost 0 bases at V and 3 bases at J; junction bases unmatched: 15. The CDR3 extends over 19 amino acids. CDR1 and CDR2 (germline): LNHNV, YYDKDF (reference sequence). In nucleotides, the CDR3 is TGTGCCACCAGCAGAGAATCGGGGAAGGGTAGCGGGACTGAAGAGACCCAGTACTTC. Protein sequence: CATSRESGKGSGTEETQYF.

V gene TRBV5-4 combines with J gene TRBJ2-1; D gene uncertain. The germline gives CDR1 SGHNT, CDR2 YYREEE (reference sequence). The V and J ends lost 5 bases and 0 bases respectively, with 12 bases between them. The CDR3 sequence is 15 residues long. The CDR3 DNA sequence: TGTGCCAGCAGACTGTCGTGGAGCTCCTACAATGAGCAGTTCTTC. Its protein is CASRLSWSSYNEQFF.

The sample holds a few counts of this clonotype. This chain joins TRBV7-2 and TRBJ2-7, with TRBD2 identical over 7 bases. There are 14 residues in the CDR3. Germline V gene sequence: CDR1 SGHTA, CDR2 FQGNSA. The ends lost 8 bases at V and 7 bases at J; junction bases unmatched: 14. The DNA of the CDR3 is TGTGCCAGCGCCTCAGGGCGGGAGTCGTGGGAGCAGTACTTC. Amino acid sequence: CASASGRESWEQYF.

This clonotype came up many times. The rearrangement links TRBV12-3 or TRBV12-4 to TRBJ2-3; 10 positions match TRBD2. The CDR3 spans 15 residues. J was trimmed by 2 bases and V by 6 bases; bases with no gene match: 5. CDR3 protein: CASRSSGGTTDTQYF. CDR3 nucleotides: TGTGCCAGCAGGAGTAGCGGGGGGACCACAGATACGCAGTATTTT.

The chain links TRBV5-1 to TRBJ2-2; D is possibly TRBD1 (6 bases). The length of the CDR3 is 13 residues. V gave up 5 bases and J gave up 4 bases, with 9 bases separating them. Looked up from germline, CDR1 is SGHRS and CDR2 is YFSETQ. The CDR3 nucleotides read TGCGCCAGCAGGGACAGATTCACCGGGGAGCTGTTTTTT. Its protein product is CASRDRFTGELFF.

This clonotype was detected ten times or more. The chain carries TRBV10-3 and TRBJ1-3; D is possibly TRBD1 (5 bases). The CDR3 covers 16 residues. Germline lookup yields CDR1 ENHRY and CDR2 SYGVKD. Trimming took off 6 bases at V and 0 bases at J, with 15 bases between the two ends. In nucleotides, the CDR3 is TGTGCCATCAGAGCCGGGACGGTGAGCTCTGGAAACACCATATATTTT. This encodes CAIRAGTVSSGNTIYF.

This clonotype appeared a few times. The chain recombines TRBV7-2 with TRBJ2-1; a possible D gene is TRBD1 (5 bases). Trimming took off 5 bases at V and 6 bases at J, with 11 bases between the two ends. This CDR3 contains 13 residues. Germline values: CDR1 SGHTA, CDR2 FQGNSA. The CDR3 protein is CASSIDSVNEQFF. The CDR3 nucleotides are TGTGCCAGCAGCATCGACAGTGTCAATGAGCAGTTCTTC.

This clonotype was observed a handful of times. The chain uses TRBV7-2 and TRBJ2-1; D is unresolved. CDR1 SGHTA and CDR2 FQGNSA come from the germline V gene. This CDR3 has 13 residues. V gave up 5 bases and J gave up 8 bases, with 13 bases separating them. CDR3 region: CASSPSPKDEQFF. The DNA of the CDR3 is TGTGCCAGCAGCCCATCACCGAAGGATGAGCAGTTCTTC. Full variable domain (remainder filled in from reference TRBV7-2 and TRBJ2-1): GAGVSQSPSNKVTEKGKDVELRCDPISGHTALYWYRQSLGQGLEFLIYFQGNSAPDKSGLPSDRFSAERTGGSVSTLTIQRTQQEDSAVYLCASSPSPKDEQFFGPGTRLTVL.

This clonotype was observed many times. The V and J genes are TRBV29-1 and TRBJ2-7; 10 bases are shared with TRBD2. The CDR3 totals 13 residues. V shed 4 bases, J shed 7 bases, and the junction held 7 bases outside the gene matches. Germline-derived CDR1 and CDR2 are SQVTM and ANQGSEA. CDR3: CSVASGSRREQYF. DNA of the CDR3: TGCAGCGTTGCTAGCGGGAGTCGTAGAGAGCAGTACTTC.

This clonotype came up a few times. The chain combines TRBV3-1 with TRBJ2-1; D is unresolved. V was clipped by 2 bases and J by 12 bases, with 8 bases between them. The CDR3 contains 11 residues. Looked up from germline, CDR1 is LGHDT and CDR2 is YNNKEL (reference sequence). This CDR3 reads CASSQFLSQFF. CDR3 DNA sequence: TGTGCCAGCAGCCAATTCCTTTCGCAGTTCTTC.

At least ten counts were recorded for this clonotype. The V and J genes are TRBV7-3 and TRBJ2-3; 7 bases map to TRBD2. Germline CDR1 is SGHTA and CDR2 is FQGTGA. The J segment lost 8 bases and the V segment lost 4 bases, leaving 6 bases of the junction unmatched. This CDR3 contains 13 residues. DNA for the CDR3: TGTGCCAGCAGCTGGGCGGGAGAGGGTACGCAGTATTTT. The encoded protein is CASSWAGEGTQYF.

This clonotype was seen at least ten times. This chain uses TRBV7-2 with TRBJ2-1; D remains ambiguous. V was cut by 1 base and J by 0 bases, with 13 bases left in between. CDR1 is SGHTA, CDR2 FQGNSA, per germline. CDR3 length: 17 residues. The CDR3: CASSLGRSYSSYNEQFF. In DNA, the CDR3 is TGTGCCAGCAGCTTAGGAAGGAGCTACAGCTCCTACAATGAGCAGTTCTTC. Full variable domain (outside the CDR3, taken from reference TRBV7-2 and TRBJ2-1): GAGVSQSPSNKVTEKGKDVELRCDPISGHTALYWYRQSLGQGLEFLIYFQGNSAPDKSGLPSDRFSAERTGGSVSTLTIQRTQQEDSAVYLCASSLGRSYSSYNEQFFGPGTRLTVL.

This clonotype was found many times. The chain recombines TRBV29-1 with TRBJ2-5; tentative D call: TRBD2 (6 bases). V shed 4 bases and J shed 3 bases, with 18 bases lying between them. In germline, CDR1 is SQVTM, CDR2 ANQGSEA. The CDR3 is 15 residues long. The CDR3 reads CSVGSNRRREETQYF. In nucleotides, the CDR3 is TGCAGCGTTGGGTCCAACAGGAGGAGGGAAGAGACCCAGTACTTC.

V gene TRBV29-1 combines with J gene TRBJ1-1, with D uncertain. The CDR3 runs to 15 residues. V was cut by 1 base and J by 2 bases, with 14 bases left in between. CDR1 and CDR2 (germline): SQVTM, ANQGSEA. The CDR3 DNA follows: TGCAGCGTTGAAGGGCTTGGGAGGGCTAACACTGAAGCTTTCTTT. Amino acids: CSVEGLGRANTEAFF.

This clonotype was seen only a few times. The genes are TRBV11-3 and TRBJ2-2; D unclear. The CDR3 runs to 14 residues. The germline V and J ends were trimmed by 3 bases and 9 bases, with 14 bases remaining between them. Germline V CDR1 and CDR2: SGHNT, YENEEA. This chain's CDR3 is CASSLQLSSRELFF. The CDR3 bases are TGTGCCAGCAGCTTGCAGTTATCGAGCCGGGAGCTGTTTTTT.

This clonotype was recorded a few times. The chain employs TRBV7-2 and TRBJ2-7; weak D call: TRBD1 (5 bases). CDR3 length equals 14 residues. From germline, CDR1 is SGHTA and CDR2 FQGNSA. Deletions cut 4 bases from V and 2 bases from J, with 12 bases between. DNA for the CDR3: TGTGCCAGCAGCTCTGGGGCTATTCCCTACGAGCAGTACTTC. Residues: CASSSGAIPYEQYF.

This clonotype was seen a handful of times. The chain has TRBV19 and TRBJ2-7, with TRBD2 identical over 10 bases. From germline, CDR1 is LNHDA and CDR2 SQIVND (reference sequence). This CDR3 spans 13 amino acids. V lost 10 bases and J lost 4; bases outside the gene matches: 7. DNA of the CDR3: TGTGCCACCAGAAGGACTAGCGGTTACGAGCAGTACTTC. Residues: CATRRTSGYEQYF.

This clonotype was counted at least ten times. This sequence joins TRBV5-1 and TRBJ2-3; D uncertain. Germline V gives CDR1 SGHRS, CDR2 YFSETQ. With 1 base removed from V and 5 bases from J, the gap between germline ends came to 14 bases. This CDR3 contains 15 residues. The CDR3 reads CASSLNTGAGDTQYF. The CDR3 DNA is TGCGCCAGCAGCTTGAACACTGGAGCAGGAGATACGCAGTATTTT.

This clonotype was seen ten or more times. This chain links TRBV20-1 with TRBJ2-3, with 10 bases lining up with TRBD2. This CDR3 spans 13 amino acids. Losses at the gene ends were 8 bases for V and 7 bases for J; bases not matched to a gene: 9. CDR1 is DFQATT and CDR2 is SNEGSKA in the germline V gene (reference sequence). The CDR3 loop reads CSLAGGAWNTQYF. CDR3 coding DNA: TGCAGTTTAGCGGGGGGAGCTTGGAATACGCAGTATTTT.

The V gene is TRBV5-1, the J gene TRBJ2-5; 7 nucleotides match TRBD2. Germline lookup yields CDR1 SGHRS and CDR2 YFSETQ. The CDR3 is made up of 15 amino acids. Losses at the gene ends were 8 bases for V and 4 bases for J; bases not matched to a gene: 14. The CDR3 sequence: CASSREAGARETQYF. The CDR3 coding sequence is TGCGCCAGTTCAAGAGAGGCGGGAGCCAGAGAGACCCAGTACTTC.